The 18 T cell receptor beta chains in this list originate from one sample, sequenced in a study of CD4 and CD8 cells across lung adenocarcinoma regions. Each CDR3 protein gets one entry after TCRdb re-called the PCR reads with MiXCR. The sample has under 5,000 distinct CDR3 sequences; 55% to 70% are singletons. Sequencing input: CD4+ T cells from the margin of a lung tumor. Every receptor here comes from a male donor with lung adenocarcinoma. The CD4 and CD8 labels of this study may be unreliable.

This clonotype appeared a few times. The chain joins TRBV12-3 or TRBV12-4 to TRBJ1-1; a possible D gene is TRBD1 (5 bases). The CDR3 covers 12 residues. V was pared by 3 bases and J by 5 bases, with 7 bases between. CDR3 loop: CASSFWGTEAFF. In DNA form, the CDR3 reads TGTGCCAGCAGTTTTTGGGGGACTGAAGCTTTCTTT.

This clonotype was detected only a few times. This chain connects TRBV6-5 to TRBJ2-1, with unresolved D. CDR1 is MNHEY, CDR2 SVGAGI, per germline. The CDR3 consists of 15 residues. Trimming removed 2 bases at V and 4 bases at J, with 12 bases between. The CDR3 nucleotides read TGTGCCAGCAGTTACGTTCTAGACACTTACAATGAGCAGTTCTTC. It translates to CASSYVLDTYNEQFF.

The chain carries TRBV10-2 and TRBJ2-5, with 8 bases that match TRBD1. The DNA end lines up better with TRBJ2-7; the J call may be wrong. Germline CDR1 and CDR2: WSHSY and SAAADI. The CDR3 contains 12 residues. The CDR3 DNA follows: TGCGCCAGCAGGACAGGGGCCTACGAGCAGTACTTC. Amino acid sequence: CASRTGAYEQYF.

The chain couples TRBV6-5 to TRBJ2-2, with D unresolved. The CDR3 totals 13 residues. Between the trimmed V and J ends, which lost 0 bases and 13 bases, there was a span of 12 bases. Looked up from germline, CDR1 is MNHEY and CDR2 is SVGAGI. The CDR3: CASSYSGIRLLFF. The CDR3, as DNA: TGTGCCAGCAGTTACTCTGGGATACGGCTGCTGTTTTTT.

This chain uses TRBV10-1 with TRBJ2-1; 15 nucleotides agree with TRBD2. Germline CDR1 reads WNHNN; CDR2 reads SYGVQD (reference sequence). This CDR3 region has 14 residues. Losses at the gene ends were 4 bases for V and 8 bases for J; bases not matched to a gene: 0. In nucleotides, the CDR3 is TGCGCCAGCAGTGGGACTAGCGGGAGGGATGAGCAGTTCTTC. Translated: CASSGTSGRDEQFF.

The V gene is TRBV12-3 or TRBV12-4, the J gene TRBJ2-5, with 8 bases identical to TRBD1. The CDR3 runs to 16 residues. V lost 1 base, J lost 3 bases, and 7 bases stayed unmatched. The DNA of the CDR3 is TGTGCCAGCAGTTTAGGCCCGAGACAGGGGAAAGAGACCCAGTACTTC. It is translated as CASSLGPRQGKETQYF.

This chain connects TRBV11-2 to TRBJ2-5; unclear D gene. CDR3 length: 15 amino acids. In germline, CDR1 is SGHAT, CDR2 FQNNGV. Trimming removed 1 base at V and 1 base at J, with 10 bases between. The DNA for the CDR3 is TGTGCCAGCAGCTTAGTTGGCCAGATCCAAGAGACCCAGTACTTC. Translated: CASSLVGQIQETQYF.

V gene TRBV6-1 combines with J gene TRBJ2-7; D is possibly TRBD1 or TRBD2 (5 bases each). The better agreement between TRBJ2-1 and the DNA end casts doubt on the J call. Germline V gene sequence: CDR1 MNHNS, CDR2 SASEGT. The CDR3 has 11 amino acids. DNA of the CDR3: TGTGCCAGCAGGAGGGGATTGGAGCAGTTCTTC. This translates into CASRRGLEQFF.

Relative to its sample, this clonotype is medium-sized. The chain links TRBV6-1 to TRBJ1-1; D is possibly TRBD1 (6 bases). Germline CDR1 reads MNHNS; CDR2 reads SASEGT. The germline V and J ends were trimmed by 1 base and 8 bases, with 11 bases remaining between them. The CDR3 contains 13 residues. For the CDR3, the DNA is TGTGCCAGCAGTGAAGACCCGGACAGCGAAGCTTTCTTT. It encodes CASSEDPDSEAFF.

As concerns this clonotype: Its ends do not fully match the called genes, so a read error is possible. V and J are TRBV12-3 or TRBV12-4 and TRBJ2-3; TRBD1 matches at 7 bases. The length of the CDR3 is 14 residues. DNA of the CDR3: TGTGCCAGCGCAACGACAGGGTTCACAGATACGCAGTATTTC. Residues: CASATTGFTDTQYF.

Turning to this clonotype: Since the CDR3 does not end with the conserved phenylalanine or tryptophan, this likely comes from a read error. CDR3 in amino acids: CASSFTSGRDGEQYL. The CDR3 DNA reads TGTGCCAGCAGCTTTACTAGCGGGAGGGATGGCGAGCAGTACTTA. V gene TRBV7-6 combines with J gene TRBJ2-5; 13 nucleotides agree with TRBD2. The end of the DNA aligns better with TRBJ2-7, so the J call may be wrong. Germline V gene lookup returns CDR1 SGHVS and CDR2 FNYEAQ. The CDR3 length is 15 residues.

CDR3 DNA sequence: TGTGCCAGCACGGGGACAGTTTTTTACAATGAGCAGTTCTTC. This sequence encodes CASTGTVFYNEQFF. This chain connects TRBV6-2 or TRBV6-3 to TRBJ2-3; 7 bases map to TRBD1. The assigned J gene may be wrong: the sequence end matches TRBJ2-1 better. Germline values: CDR1 MNHEY, CDR2 SVGEGT. CDR3 size: 14 residues.

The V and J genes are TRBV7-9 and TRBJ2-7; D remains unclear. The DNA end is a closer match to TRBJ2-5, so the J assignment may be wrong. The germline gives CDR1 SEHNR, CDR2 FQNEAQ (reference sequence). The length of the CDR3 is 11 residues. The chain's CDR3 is CASSQEETQYF. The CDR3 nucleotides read TGTGCCAGCAGCCAGGAAGAGACCCAGTACTTC.

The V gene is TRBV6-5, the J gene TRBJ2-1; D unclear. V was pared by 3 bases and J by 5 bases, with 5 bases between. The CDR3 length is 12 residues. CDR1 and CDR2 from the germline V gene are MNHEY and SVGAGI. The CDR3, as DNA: TGTGCCAGCAGTTATCTGGACAATGAGCAGTTCTTC. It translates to CASSYLDNEQFF.

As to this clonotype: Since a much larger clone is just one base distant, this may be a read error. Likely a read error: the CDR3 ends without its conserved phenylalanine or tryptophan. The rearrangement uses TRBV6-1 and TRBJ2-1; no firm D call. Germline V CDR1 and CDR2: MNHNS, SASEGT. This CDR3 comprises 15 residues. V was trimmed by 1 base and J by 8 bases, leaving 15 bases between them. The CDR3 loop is CASSEETVSWDEQFL. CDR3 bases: TGTGCCAGCAGTGAAGAAACTGTTAGTTGGGATGAGCAGTTCTTA.

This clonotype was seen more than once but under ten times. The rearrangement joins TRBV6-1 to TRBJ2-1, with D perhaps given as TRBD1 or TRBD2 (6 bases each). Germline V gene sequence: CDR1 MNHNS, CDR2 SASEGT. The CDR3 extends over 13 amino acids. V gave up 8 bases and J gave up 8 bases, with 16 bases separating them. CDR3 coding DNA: TGTGCCAGCCGGAGGGGGAGCATCGATGAGCAGTTCTTC. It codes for CASRRGSIDEQFF.

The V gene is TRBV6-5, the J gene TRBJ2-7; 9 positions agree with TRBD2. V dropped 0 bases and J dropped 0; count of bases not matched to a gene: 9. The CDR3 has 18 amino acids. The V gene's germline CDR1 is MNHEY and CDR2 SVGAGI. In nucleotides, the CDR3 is TGTGCCAGCAGTTACTCCGGTAGCGGGGGCCAAAGCTCCTACGAGCAGTACTTC. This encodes CASSYSGSGGQSSYEQYF.

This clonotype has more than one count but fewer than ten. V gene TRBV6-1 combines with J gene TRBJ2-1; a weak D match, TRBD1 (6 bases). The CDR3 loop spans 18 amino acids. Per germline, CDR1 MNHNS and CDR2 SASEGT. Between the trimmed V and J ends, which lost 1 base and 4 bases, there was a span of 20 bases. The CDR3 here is CASSEVGAGEYLYNEQFF. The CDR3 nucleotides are TGTGCCAGCAGTGAAGTGGGGGCAGGGGAATACCTTTACAATGAGCAGTTCTTC.